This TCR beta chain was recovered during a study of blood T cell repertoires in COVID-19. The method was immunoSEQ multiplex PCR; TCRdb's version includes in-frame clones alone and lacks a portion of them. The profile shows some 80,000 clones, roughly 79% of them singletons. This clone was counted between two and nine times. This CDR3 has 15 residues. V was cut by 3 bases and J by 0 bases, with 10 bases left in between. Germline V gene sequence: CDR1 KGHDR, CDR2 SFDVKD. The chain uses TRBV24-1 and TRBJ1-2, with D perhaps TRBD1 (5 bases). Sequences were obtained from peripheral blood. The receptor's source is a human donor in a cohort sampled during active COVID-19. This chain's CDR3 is CATSDNRRANYGYTF. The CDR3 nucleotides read TGTGCCACCAGTGATAACAGGAGAGCTAACTATGGCTACACCTTC.